These 24 T cell receptor beta chains were sequenced from one sample in a study. TCRdb itself ran the 5' RACE reads through MiXCR, one entry per CDR3 protein. This table holds about 46,000 distinct CDR3 sequences, around a quarter found once. Sequencing input: naive CD4+ T cells sorted from blood. The sample's subset: naive CD4+ T cells, CD4+CD45RA+CD25-. These TCRs come from a female donor with breast cancer.

This clonotype was detected a few times. The chain carries TRBV13 and TRBJ2-7; D is unclear. The CDR3 loop spans 12 amino acids. The V end was cut by 5 bases, the J end by 3 bases, with 8 bases between. Germline V lookup: CDR1 PRHDT, CDR2 FYEKMQ (reference sequence). Written as DNA, the CDR3 is TGTGCCAGCAGCCGCTATAGCTACGAGCAGTACTTC. It specifies CASSRYSYEQYF. Together with reference TRBV13 and TRBJ2-7, the CDR3 gives the full variable domain: AAGVIQSPRHLIKEKRETATLKCYPIPRHDTVYWYQQGPGQDPQFLISFYEKMQSDKGSIPDRFSAQQFSDYHSELNMSSLELGDSALYFCASSRYSYEQYFGPGTRLTVT.

A word on this clonotype: One end of the junction does not line up with germline, which may come from a read error. The V gene is TRBV9, the J gene TRBJ2-7; TRBD2 agrees at 12 bases. The germline V gene encodes CDR1 SGDLS and CDR2 YYNGEE. The CDR3 has 15 amino acids. The CDR3 sequence is CASSVASGRAYEQYF. The CDR3 nucleotides are TGTGCCAGCAGCGTAGCTAGCGGGAGGGCCTACGAGCAATACTTC. The whole variable domain, filled in from reference TRBV9 and TRBJ2-7, reads DSGVTQTPKHLITATGQRVTLRCSPRSGDLSVYWYQQSLDQGLQFLIQYYNGEERAKGNILERFSAQQFPDLHSELNLSSLELGDSALYFCASSVASGRAYEQYFGPGTRLTVT.

In its sample, this clonotype ranks as medium-sized. The gene calls are TRBV6-5 and TRBJ2-5, with a possible D match to TRBD2 (6 bases). Germline V lookup: CDR1 MNHEY, CDR2 SVGAGI. V was clipped by 6 bases and J by 4 bases, with 15 bases between them. This CDR3 is built from 14 residues. CDR3 region: CASSLMLGGETQYF. For the CDR3, the DNA is TGTGCCAGCAGCCTCATGTTGGGGGGAGAGACCCAGTACTTC.

By its share, this clonotype is medium-sized (0.01 to 0.1%). The gene calls are TRBV20-1 and TRBJ2-3; TRBD2 matches 13 bases. Germline CDR1 DFQATT, CDR2 SNEGSKA (reference sequence). V lost 3 bases, J lost 4 bases, and 7 bases stayed unmatched. The CDR3 is made up of 16 amino acids. The CDR3 DNA follows: TGCAGTGCTAGTCACCTACTAGCGGGAGGGTCAGATACGCAGTATTTT. It encodes CSASHLLAGGSDTQYF.

The rearrangement links TRBV20-1 to TRBJ1-2, with D unclear. CDR1 DFQATT and CDR2 SNEGSKA come from the germline V gene (reference sequence). The CDR3 totals 12 residues. V dropped 3 bases and J dropped 4 bases, with 9 bases sitting between them. The CDR3 region is CSASDQPYGYTF. In nucleotides, the CDR3 is TGCAGTGCTAGCGACCAGCCCTATGGCTACACCTTC.

This clonotype was picked up a small number of times. The chain couples TRBV2 to TRBJ1-6; D is undetermined. Germline V gene data show CDR1 as SNHLY and CDR2 as FYNNEI. Trimming took 6 bases from V and 4 from J, leaving 7 bases between them. This CDR3 has 13 residues. CDR3 in amino acids: CASRGDYNSPLHF. CDR3 sequence (DNA): TGTGCCAGCAGAGGAGATTATAATTCACCCCTCCACTTT.

This clonotype counts as medium-sized (0.01 to 0.1%). The chain has TRBV6-1 and TRBJ2-4; TRBD2 aligns across 11 bases. The germline V gene encodes CDR1 MNHNS and CDR2 SASEGT. With V trimmed by 4 bases and J by 9 bases, 5 bases remained unmatched. The CDR3 is made up of 14 amino acids. The CDR3 nucleotides are TGTGCCAGCAGTGTGACTAGCGGGGTGGGCATTCAGTACTTC. It translates to CASSVTSGVGIQYF.

The chain recombines TRBV5-1 with TRBJ2-5, with TRBD1 matching over 8 bases. This CDR3 contains 15 residues. The V gene's germline CDR1 is SGHRS and CDR2 YFSETQ. The trim removed 0 bases at V and 3 bases at J, leaving 4 bases unmatched. CDR3 bases: TGCGCCAGCAGCTTGGTGTCAGGGGGCAAAGAGACCCAGTACTTC. Translated, it gives CASSLVSGGKETQYF.

J is TRBJ2-1 and V is TRBV11-3; D unresolved. V gave up 8 bases and J gave up 10 bases, with 18 bases separating them. CDR1 and CDR2 from the germline V gene are SGHNT and YENEEA. This CDR3 contains 13 residues. The CDR3 DNA reads as TGTGCCAGCGGGTCCTCCTCCGGTAACGAGCAGTTCTTC. This sequence encodes CASGSSSGNEQFF.

This clonotype has just a few counts. This chain connects TRBV4-1 to TRBJ1-2; D gene ambiguous. The V and J ends lost 1 base and 5 bases respectively, with 5 bases between them. The CDR3 contains 12 residues. Per germline, CDR1 MGHRA and CDR2 YSYEKL. This CDR3 is CASSQGVYGYTF. In nucleotides, the CDR3 is TGCGCCAGCAGCCAAGGGGTTTATGGCTACACCTTC.

V is TRBV30 and J is TRBJ2-2; D may match TRBD1 or TRBD2 (5 bases each). The CDR3 spans 15 residues. Trimming stripped 8 bases from V and 0 bases from J, with 16 bases between. Germline V gene data show CDR1 as GTSNPN and CDR2 as SVGIG (reference sequence). The chain's CDR3 is CAGGQDTSNTGELFF. The CDR3 nucleotides are TGTGCCGGGGGTCAGGACACTTCGAACACCGGGGAGCTGTTTTTT. The full variable domain, completed using reference TRBV30 and TRBJ2-2, is SQTIHQWPATLVQPVGSPLSLECTVEGTSNPNLYWYRQAAGRGLQLLFYSVGIGQISSEVPQNLSASRPQDRQFILSSKKLLLSDSGFYLCAGGQDTSNTGELFFGEGSRLTVL.

This clonotype was found many times. The chain carries TRBV6-1 and TRBJ1-6, with D maybe TRBD1 (5 bases). Per the germline V gene, CDR1 is MNHNS and CDR2 is SASEGT. This CDR3 is 14 amino acids long. V was trimmed by 1 base and J by 14 bases, leaving 15 bases between them. This CDR3 reads CASSEESGIGSLHF. CDR3 nucleotide sequence: TGTGCCAGCAGTGAAGAGTCAGGGATCGGGTCCCTCCACTTT.

This clonotype was seen only a few times. The genes are TRBV6-1 and TRBJ2-1; 13 nucleotides line up with TRBD2. The CDR3 spans 18 residues. The ends lost 7 bases at V and 3 bases at J; junction bases unmatched: 12. Looked up from germline, CDR1 is MNHNS and CDR2 is SASEGT. The CDR3 DNA reads TGTGCCAGCAATTGGCCTACTAGCGGGGGGGAACACTACAATGAGCAGTTCTTC. As protein: CASNWPTSGGEHYNEQFF.

This sequence joins TRBV29-1 and TRBJ1-1, with D hard to call. The germline V gene has CDR1 SQVTM and CDR2 ANQGSEA. The CDR3 totals 12 residues. V lost 3 bases, J lost 0 bases, and 5 bases lay in between. CDR3 in DNA: TGCAGCGTTGAGGAATTGAACACTGAAGCTTTCTTT. This gives the protein CSVEELNTEAFF.

V usage is TRBV4-1 and J usage is TRBJ2-7; D might be TRBD2 (6 bases). In germline, CDR1 is MGHRA, CDR2 YSYEKL. CDR3 length equals 16 residues. Trimming left V 0 bases short and J 2 bases short, with 14 bases between. CDR3 sequence: CASSQDVLARTYEQYF. CDR3 in DNA: TGCGCCAGCAGCCAAGATGTCCTAGCGAGAACCTACGAGCAGTACTTC.

J is TRBJ1-1 and V is TRBV3-1; 7 nucleotides line up with TRBD1. Germline V gives CDR1 LGHDT, CDR2 YNNKEL (reference sequence). Trimming removed 2 bases from V and 0 bases from J; junction bases left unmatched: 12. The length of the CDR3 is 18 residues. DNA of the CDR3: TGTGCCAGCAGCCAAAAAAGACAGGGCAACGGTATGAACACTGAAGCTTTCTTT. This gives the protein CASSQKRQGNGMNTEAFF. Based on the CDR3 plus reference TRBV3-1 and TRBJ1-1, the full variable domain is DTAVSQTPKYLVTQMGNDKSIKCEQNLGHDTMYWYKQDSKKFLKIMFSYNNKELIINETVPNRFSPKSPDKAHLNLHINSLELGDSAVYFCASSQKRQGNGMNTEAFFGQGTRLTVV.

This clonotype was found many times. This chain connects TRBV7-9 to TRBJ1-2; 9 positions match TRBD1. Trimming at V came to 5 bases and at J to 4 bases, leaving 8 bases not matched to a gene. The CDR3 sequence is 15 residues long. Germline CDR1 reads SEHNR; CDR2 reads FQNEAQ (reference sequence). The CDR3 sequence is CASSQQGQGSYGYTF. The CDR3 bases are TGTGCCAGCAGCCAACAGGGACAGGGAAGCTATGGCTACACCTTC. Full variable domain (missing parts from reference TRBV7-9 and TRBJ1-2): DTGVSQNPRHKITKRGQNVTFRCDPISEHNRLYWYRQTLGQGPEFLTYFQNEAQLEKSRLLSDRFSAERPKGSFSTLEIQRTEQGDSAMYLCASSQQGQGSYGYTFGSGTRLTVV.

The chain couples TRBV6-1 to TRBJ1-1; D is perhaps TRBD1 (6 bases). Trimming took 6 bases from V and 6 from J, leaving 14 bases between them. Per the germline V gene, CDR1 is MNHNS and CDR2 is SASEGT. The CDR3 extends over 13 amino acids. CDR3 sequence: CASSQDGGAEAFF. CDR3 nucleotides: TGTGCCAGCAGCCAAGACGGGGGCGCTGAAGCTTTCTTT.

This clonotype was detected a few times. The chain links TRBV20-1 to TRBJ2-1; TRBD2 matches 7 bases. CDR3 size: 13 residues. The junction had 9 bases not matched to a gene; V was cut back by 6 bases and J by 7 bases. From germline, CDR1 is DFQATT and CDR2 SNEGSKA (reference sequence). CDR3 nucleotides: TGCAGTGCGGCCAAAAGCGGGATGAATGAGCAGTTCTTC. It encodes CSAAKSGMNEQFF.

The rearrangement joins TRBV28 to TRBJ2-3; the D is unclear. Trimming left V 4 bases short and J 2 bases short, with 13 bases between. Germline V gene sequence: CDR1 MDHEN, CDR2 SYDVKM. The CDR3 length is 15 residues. The DNA for the CDR3 is TGTGCCAGCAGTTCACAATCAGCGATCACAGATACGCAGTATTTT. Translating gives CASSSQSAITDTQYF.

This rearrangement joins TRBV27 to TRBJ2-1; no definite D call. V was trimmed by 4 bases and J by 5 bases, leaving 9 bases between them. The length of the CDR3 is 13 residues. Per germline, CDR1 MNHEY and CDR2 SMNVEV (reference sequence). This CDR3 is CASSWATDNEQFF. The CDR3 bases are TGTGCCAGCAGTTGGGCGACGGACAATGAGCAGTTCTTC.

As to this clonotype: This may be a read error: a much more frequent sequence differs by one nucleotide. DNA of the CDR3: TGTGCCAGCAGCTTGGACAACTATGGCCACACCTTC. Protein: CASSLDNYGHTF. The genes are TRBV5-4 and TRBJ1-2; no clear D gene. CDR1 and CDR2 from the germline V gene are SGHNT and YYREEE (reference sequence). The CDR3 covers 12 residues.

In this sample, this clonotype turned up once. The junction differs from germline at one of its ends, possibly a read error. The CDR3 DNA sequence: TGTGCCAGCCCACCGAGACAGGGGTTTTCCTACAATGAGCAGTTCTTC. Translating it yields CASPPRQGFSYNEQFF. The rearrangement joins TRBV18 to TRBJ2-1, with 8 bases fitting TRBD1. Germline V gives CDR1 KGHSH, CDR2 LQKENI. The CDR3 is 16 residues long.

The gene calls are TRBV10-2 and TRBJ2-1; the match to TRBD2 covers 8 bases. Germline V gives CDR1 WSHSY, CDR2 SAAADI. The CDR3 loop spans 15 amino acids. J lost 0 bases, V lost 6 bases, and 4 bases had no gene match. The CDR3 sequence is CASSPGLDSYNEQFF. For the CDR3, the DNA is TGCGCCAGCAGCCCGGGACTAGACTCCTACAATGAGCAGTTCTTC.